This TCR beta chain was sequenced during a study of siplizumab effects on memory and regulatory T cells. Study results and limitations: The average Treg-derived proportion among mappable alloreactive CD4+ clones was roughly 70% with siplizumab versus 25% to 30% in controls. There was no confirmation of the suppressive function of proliferating Tregs from siplizumab cultures. Sequences that were alloreactive and traceable to unstimulated CD4+ memory cells were significantly reduced by siplizumab. Naive T cells appeared more varied than memory cells and looked like key alloresponse contributors.

Sequenced by immunoSEQ multiplex PCR; TCRdb stores in-frame clones only, minus some. Here the sample spans about 98,000 clones, about 90% being singletons. Germline V gene data show CDR1 as LNHDA and CDR2 as SQIVND (reference sequence). The CDR3 is 17 residues long. Trimming took off 5 bases at V and 2 bases at J, with 16 bases between the two ends. As for this clone: The antigen remains unidentified.

The clonotype was recovered from a human donor in good health. The sequenced material came from CD4+ T cells sorted from blood. The V gene is TRBV19, the J gene TRBJ2-6; D perhaps matches TRBD1 (6 bases). In nucleotides, the CDR3 is TGTGCCAGTAGTCCAGCCAGGGGTCTAACTGGGGCCAACGTCCTGACTTTC. Translation gives CASSPARGLTGANVLTF.